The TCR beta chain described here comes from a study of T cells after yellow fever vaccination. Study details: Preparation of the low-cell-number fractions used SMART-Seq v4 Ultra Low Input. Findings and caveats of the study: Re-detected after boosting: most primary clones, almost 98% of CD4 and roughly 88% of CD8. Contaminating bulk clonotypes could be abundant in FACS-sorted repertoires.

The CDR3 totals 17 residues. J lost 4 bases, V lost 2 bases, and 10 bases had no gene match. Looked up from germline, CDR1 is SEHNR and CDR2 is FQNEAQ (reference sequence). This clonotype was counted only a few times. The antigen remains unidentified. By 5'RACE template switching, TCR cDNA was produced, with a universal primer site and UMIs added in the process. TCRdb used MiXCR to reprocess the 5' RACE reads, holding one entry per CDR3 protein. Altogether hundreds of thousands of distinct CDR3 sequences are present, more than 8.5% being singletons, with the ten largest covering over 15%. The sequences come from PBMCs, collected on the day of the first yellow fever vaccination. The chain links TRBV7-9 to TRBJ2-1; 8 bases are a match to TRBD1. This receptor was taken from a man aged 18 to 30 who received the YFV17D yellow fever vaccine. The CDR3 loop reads CASSLSPGQGRYNEQFF. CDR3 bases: TGTGCCAGCAGCTTATCGCCCGGACAGGGCAGGTACAATGAGCAGTTCTTC.